The rows below give T cell receptor beta chains drawn from one sample of a study of blood T cell repertoires in COVID-19. Libraries were prepared by immunoSEQ multiplex PCR; TCRdb keeps only in-frame clonotypes and omits some of them. The sample lists 100,000 to 150,000 clones; approximately 68% were seen once. Input material: peripheral blood. All receptors derive from an older woman with acute or convalescent COVID-19. The CDR3 runs from the conserved cysteine through the conserved F or W. Each record gives: J gene, clone size, D gene, V gene, CDR3 protein, CDR3 DNA. The D gene is left open where the match is weak. The size entry is marked missing in some rows and otherwise reads once, few, many or a size class.

TRBJ1-6 | . | . | TRBV6-5 | CASSLNQAHNSPLHF | TGTGCCAGCAGCCTTAACCAGGCCCATAATTCACCCCTCCACTTT
TRBJ1-2 | . | . | TRBV28 | CASRTGINYGYTF | TGTGCCAGCAGAACCGGGATAAACTATGGCTACACCTTC
TRBJ1-4 | few | TRBD1 | TRBV4-1 | CASRVGNRGLEEKLFF | TGCGCCAGCAGGGTGGGGAACAGGGGGCTAGAAGAAAAACTGTTTTTT
TRBJ1-1 | . | . | TRBV27 | CASSKQGVAGVNTEAFF | TGTGCCAGCAGTAAACAGGGTGTCGCGGGAGTGAACACTGAAGCTTTCTTT
TRBJ2-1 | few | . | TRBV28 | CASSLSIPGEQFF | TGTGCCAGCAGTTTATCCATCCCAGGTGAGCAGTTCTTC
TRBJ1-3 | . | . | TRBV2 | CASSEGQSLSGNTIYF | TGTGCCAGCAGTGAAGGACAGTCTCTCTCTGGAAACACCATATATTTT
TRBJ2-1 | . | . | TRBV28 | CASSGPIAGSYNEQFF | TGTGCCAGCAGTGGTCCTATTGCCGGCTCCTACAATGAGCAGTTCTTC
TRBJ1-1 | . | . | TRBV5-1 | CASTSDSLNTEAFF | TGCGCCAGCACCTCGGACAGTTTGAACACTGAAGCTTTCTTT
TRBJ1-2 | . | . | TRBV7-2 | CASSSLGGGGYTF | TGTGCCAGCAGCTCCCTTGGGGGGGGTGGCTACACCTTC
TRBJ1-2 | . | TRBD1 | TRBV15 | CATKTGGDYGYTF | TGTGCCACCAAAACAGGGGGCGACTATGGCTACACCTTC
TRBJ2-3 | . | TRBD2 | TRBV5-1 | CASTQGLAGATDTQYF | TGCGCCAGCACCCAGGGACTAGCGGGGGCGACAGATACGCAGTATTTT
TRBJ1-1 | few | TRBD1 | TRBV3-1/TRBV3-2 | CASSLPWTGAEAFF | TGTGCCAGCAGCCTCCCCTGGACAGGGGCAGAAGCTTTCTTT
TRBJ1-1 | . | . | TRBV28 | CASSLMSPTEAFF | TGTGCCAGCAGTCTAATGTCTCCCACTGAAGCTTTCTTT
TRBJ2-1 | . | . | TRBV5-4 | CASSRLDGGDEQFF | TGTGCCAGCAGCCGGCTAGACGGAGGCGATGAGCAGTTCTTC
TRBJ1-6 | many | TRBD1 | TRBV2 | CASRDFRDRGSPLHF | TGTGCCAGCAGGGATTTTCGGGACAGAGGATCACCCCTCCACTTT
TRBJ2-3 | few | TRBD2 | TRBV9 | CASSAFPGGGYTQYF | TGTGCCAGCAGCGCTTTCCCGGGAGGTGGGTATACGCAGTATTTT
TRBJ1-6 | . | . | TRBV19 | CASSRDNNSPLHF | TGTGCCAGTAGCCGGGACAATAATTCACCCCTCCACTTT
TRBJ1-3 | few | . | TRBV4-3 | CASSQEEGSGNTIYF | TGCGCCAGCAGCCAAGAAGAGGGATCGGGAAACACCATATATTTT
TRBJ1-1 | . | TRBD1 | TRBV5-1 | CASSLGGQGRNTEAFF | TGCGCCAGCAGCTTGGGAGGACAGGGGAGGAACACTGAAGCTTTCTTT
TRBJ2-1 | . | TRBD1 | TRBV6-5 | CASSYSTGLGYNEQFF | TGTGCCAGCAGTTACTCGACAGGGTTGGGATACAATGAGCAGTTCTTC
TRBJ2-5 | . | . | TRBV20-1 | CSALTRETQYF | TGCAGTGCCCTGACTAGAGAGACCCAGTACTTC
TRBJ2-3 | . | TRBD2 | TRBV6-5 | CASRAGGTDTQYF | TGTGCCAGCCGGGCGGGAGGAACAGATACGCAGTATTTT
TRBJ2-3 | . | . | TRBV9 | CASSPFQGMGTDTQYF | TGTGCCAGCAGCCCCTTTCAGGGTATGGGCACAGATACGCAGTATTTT
TRBJ2-5 | . | TRBD2 | TRBV6-1 | CASSEGEAGKGETQYF | TGTGCCAGCAGTGAAGGGGAAGCGGGGAAGGGAGAGACCCAGTACTTC
TRBJ2-5 | . | . | TRBV6-6 | CASSYDFQETQYF | TGTGCCAGCAGTTACGACTTTCAAGAGACCCAGTACTTC
TRBJ2-6 | few | TRBD2 | TRBV9 | CASSAVAGAGANVLTF | TGTGCCAGCAGCGCCGTAGCGGGAGCTGGGGCCAACGTCCTGACTTTC
TRBJ1-2 | . | . | TRBV6-5 | CASSPRESYTF | TGTGCCAGCTCCCCCCGGGAAAGCTACACCTTC